One and the same sample provided the 14 T cell receptor beta chains below, sequenced in a study of CD8+ T cells in alopecia areata. Extraction and reverse transcription of RNA yielded cDNA as the sequencing template. The table came from immunoSEQ multiplex PCR; TCRdb's copy has only in-frame clones and leaves some out. Among roughly 250,000 clones listed, 67% were seen once. The sample in question was CD4+ T cells sorted from blood, obtained at week 0. The source of these receptors is a human donor with alopecia areata.

Comment on this clone: At one end, the junction sequence differs from germline, possibly due to a read error. CDR3 nucleotide sequence: TGTGCCAGCAGTCTATCAAGCGACCAAGAGACCCAGTACTTC. Translated, it gives CASSLSSDQETQYF. The chain employs TRBV27 and TRBJ2-5, with D unresolved. Per the germline V gene, CDR1 is MNHEY and CDR2 is SMNVEV (reference sequence). The CDR3 is made up of 14 amino acids.

This rearrangement joins TRBV18 to TRBJ1-5; TRBD1 might be the D (5 bases). V was shortened by 2 bases and J by 5 bases, with 13 bases between the two germline ends. The length of the CDR3 is 15 residues. Looked up from germline, CDR1 is KGHSH and CDR2 is LQKENI. CDR3 amino acids: CASSPGTGAYQPQHF. CDR3 nucleotide sequence: TGTGCCAGCTCACCAGGGACGGGAGCCTATCAGCCCCAGCATTTT.

The chain uses TRBV5-6 and TRBJ2-3; 11 bases line up with TRBD2. The V and J ends lost 3 bases and 2 bases, in that order; junction bases with no gene match: 5. CDR3 size: 16 residues. The germline gives CDR1 SGHDT, CDR2 YYEEEE. This CDR3 reads CASSWPGLADTDTQYF. The DNA of the CDR3 is TGTGCCAGCAGCTGGCCGGGACTAGCGGACACAGATACGCAGTATTTT.

The chain recombines TRBV9 with TRBJ2-5, with 9 positions matching TRBD2. The V gene end was trimmed by 2 bases and the J gene end by 5 bases; junction bases not matched to a gene: 7. The CDR3 contains 15 residues. Germline V gene data show CDR1 as SGDLS and CDR2 as YYNGEE. The CDR3 protein is CASSVLASGVETQYF. DNA of the CDR3: TGTGCCAGCAGCGTTTTGGCTAGCGGGGTGGAGACCCAGTACTTC.

This clone occurred a few times. The chain links TRBV29-1 to TRBJ2-2; no clear D. Trimming left V 7 bases short and J 6 bases short, with 18 bases between. The germline gives CDR1 SQVTM, CDR2 ANQGSEA. The CDR3 sequence is 14 residues long. Here the CDR3 reads CSAREARASGELFF. The CDR3 DNA sequence: TGCAGCGCCAGAGAGGCAAGGGCCTCCGGGGAGCTGTTTTTT.

This clone has a handful of counts. The CDR3 sequence is CSGTTSGDQETQYF. The CDR3, as DNA: TGCAGCGGCACGACTAGCGGGGACCAAGAGACCCAGTACTTC. The gene calls are TRBV29-1 and TRBJ2-5, with TRBD2 matching over 11 bases. The CDR3 is made up of 14 amino acids. The junction had 4 bases not matched to a gene; V was cut back by 7 bases and J by 0 bases. Germline V lookup: CDR1 SQVTM, CDR2 ANQGSEA.

The chain couples TRBV29-1 to TRBJ1-1, with unresolved D. The CDR3 sequence is 11 residues long. Germline values: CDR1 SQVTM, CDR2 ANQGSEA. V lost 5 bases to trimming and J lost 4 bases, with 8 bases between them. The chain's CDR3 is CSVPAFTEAFF. The CDR3 DNA reads TGCAGCGTTCCGGCATTCACTGAAGCTTTCTTT. Based on the CDR3 plus reference TRBV29-1 and TRBJ1-1, the full variable domain is SAVISQKPSRDICQRGTSLTIQCQVDSQVTMMFWYRQQPGQSLTLIATANQGSEATYESGFVIDKFPISRPNLTFSTLTVSNMSPEDSSIYLCSVPAFTEAFFGQGTRLTVV.

This chain links TRBV4-3 with TRBJ1-2, with D possibly TRBD1 on 5 matching bases. This CDR3 is built from 15 residues. V was clipped by 1 base and J by 0 bases, with 9 bases between them. Germline V gene lookup returns CDR1 LGHNA and CDR2 YSLEER. The CDR3 DNA reads TGCGCCAGCAGCCAAGCAGAGACAGCTAACTATGGCTACACCTTC. It yields the protein CASSQAETANYGYTF.

The J gene is TRBJ2-4, the V gene TRBV10-3; D is unresolved. The CDR3 loop spans 21 amino acids. Trimming took 3 bases from V and 0 from J, leaving 27 bases between them. Germline CDR1 ENHRY, CDR2 SYGVKD. CDR3 amino acids: CAISEEIGRGRTILAKNIQYF. In DNA, the CDR3 is TGTGCCATCAGTGAAGAGATAGGGCGAGGCAGAACCATCCTAGCCAAAAACATTCAGTACTTC.

This clone was seen more than once but under ten times. The chain is built from TRBV29-1 and TRBJ2-7; TRBD1 is a possible D gene (6 bases). With 4 bases removed from V and 5 bases from J, the gap between germline ends came to 15 bases. The germline V gene has CDR1 SQVTM and CDR2 ANQGSEA. This CDR3 has 13 residues. This CDR3 is CSVVETGSDEQYF. The CDR3 region has the DNA TGCAGCGTTGTGGAAACAGGGAGCGACGAGCAGTACTTC.

Concerning this clone: Germline and junction disagree at one end, which may indicate a read error. V and J are TRBV27 and TRBJ2-7; D not certain. The length of the CDR3 is 13 residues. Germline loops: CDR1 MNHEY, CDR2 SMNVEV (reference sequence). The CDR3 bases are TGTGCCAGCGGTTTTAGGAGCTCCTACGAGCAGTACTTC. Protein product: CASGFRSSYEQYF.

The table lists this clone with a count of one. V is TRBV29-1 and J is TRBJ2-7; D is ambiguous. CDR3 length equals 12 residues. Trimming took off 4 bases at V and 9 bases at J, with 16 bases between the two ends. Per germline, CDR1 SQVTM and CDR2 ANQGSEA. The CDR3 loop is CSVGYTAKGQYF. The CDR3 bases are TGCAGCGTTGGCTACACGGCAAAAGGGCAGTACTTC.

This chain links TRBV29-1 with TRBJ1-1; a possible D gene is TRBD1 (6 bases). The CDR3 contains 15 residues. From germline, CDR1 is SQVTM and CDR2 ANQGSEA. Deletions cut 5 bases from V and 1 base from J, with 17 bases between. This CDR3 reads CSVWTDWTTNTEAFF. Here the CDR3 DNA reads TGCAGCGTTTGGACAGATTGGACCACGAACACTGAAGCTTTCTTT.

This rearrangement joins TRBV7-2 to TRBJ2-6; D call uncertain. This CDR3 region has 15 residues. Germline CDR1 reads SGHTA; CDR2 reads FQGNSA. The V end lost 5 bases, the J end lost 1 base, and 9 bases lay between the germline ends. CDR3 sequence (DNA): TGTGCCAGCAGCGTAGGGCCTTCTGGGGCCAACGTCCTGACTTTC. Encoded protein: CASSVGPSGANVLTF.